This T cell receptor beta chain emerged from a study of CXCR3-negative and CXCR3-positive naive CD8 T cells. General study findings and limits: When CXCR3-positive naive cells were set against CXCR3-negative naive cells, the former had more hydrophobic TRB CDR3s. Diversity ran similarly high across both naive subsets but far lower in memory CD8+ cells.

In regard to this clonotype: No antigen is known for it.

The germline V gene has CDR1 SGDLS and CDR2 YYNGEE. This CDR3 is 15 amino acids long. cDNA libraries for TRB were generated by 5' RACE incorporating UMI labels. TCRdb re-analyzed the 5' RACE reads; it lists each CDR3 protein once, without DNA. The table for this sample gives around 84,000 distinct CDR3 sequences. The V gene is TRBV9, the J gene TRBJ2-7; the TRBD1 assignment by TCRdb is unverifiable without DNA. The TCR was taken from a human donor in good health. Some clones in this sample may be carry-over from other donors' samples. The sequenced sample was naive CXCR3+ CD8+ T cells from blood. Subset in this sample: CD45RO-CCR7+CD27+CD95- naive CD8+ T cells expressing CXCR3 (TNR3+). Here the CDR3 reads CASSYAGHPSYEQYF.